This T cell receptor beta chain stems from a study of beta chain features in type 1 diabetes listed by TCRdb under 2018. Concerning the study at large: Mean age, gender distribution, total cell number and subset yield did not differ between patients and healthy donors. A total of some 100,000,000 sorted cells were examined across all samples, and a strong correlation was observed between cell number per subset and RNA yield. In the study, TCRB repertoires of sorted circulating CD4+ T cell subsets from recently diagnosed type 1 diabetes patients were compared with those of matched healthy donors. Naive and central memory subsets were obtained from all 30 or so donors, but regulatory and stem cell-like memory subsets were isolated from only 8 patients and roughly eight healthy donors. What the research found in general, with its limitations: Fewer insertions and more nucleotide deletions at VDJ recombination sites were observed in patients with type 1 diabetes, implying thymic rearrangement abnormalities. Naive, central memory and regulatory TCRB repertoires appeared more similar among patients than among healthy donors. In all four CD4+ subsets, TCRB CDR3 length was moderately but significantly shorter in type 1 diabetes patients. HLA sub-analyses involved small numbers of individuals, so any influence of HLA type on TCRB rearrangement remained unresolved. Shorter templates might be favored by PCR, yet because patient and control samples were amplified and corrected together, any such skew would affect both groups equally. Sequencing cDNA rather than genomic DNA could over-represent highly expressing activated cells, although activation and CD3 levels did not differ between groups.

Each donor gave one peripheral blood draw, approximately 110 mL on average, collected into heparinised tubes. A BD FACSAria II was used to sort naive, central memory, regulatory and stem cell-like memory CD4+ T cells with a panel that included CD45RO, CCR7, CD25, CD127, CD95 and CD27. A purity above 98% was achieved for all sorted populations. Right away, PBMCs were isolated by Lymphoprep density gradient centrifugation and were stained directly, with no culture step. So that batch effects would be minimized, each experiment stained and sorted samples in pairs, pairing one healthy donor with one patient. Of note for this clone: This clone's antigen is unknown. Per-base quality was not reported, and no clone a single base away is much larger than it.

For CDR1 and CDR2, the germline V gene lists KGHSH and LQKENI. The cysteine opens and the phenylalanine closes a CDR3 of 16 amino acids. The only DNA kept is the CDR3, 48 bases in frame from the first base. Between the V and J ends, shortened by 2 bases and 0 bases respectively, the junction contains 11 bases. The entire isolated RNA was reverse transcribed using the High Capacity cDNA Reverse Transcription Kit, and thus expressed TCRB transcripts were sequenced. Stem cell-like memory T cell samples underwent survey-depth immunoSEQ sequencing, averaging around 1 million total reads per sample. Sorted cells were lysed in RLT buffer, and RNA was extracted using DNase-treated RNeasy Micro or Mini kits according to cell number. Each cell subset was processed on its own to prevent cross-contamination, while patient and healthy donor samples were processed together. Using the immunoSEQ multiplex PCR, TCRB sequences were amplified from cDNA into 87-bp fragments spanning the CDR3 region. The amplicons were sequenced using the Illumina HiSeq platform. Under the source paper's analysis protocol: Synthetic template baselines were used to correct PCR bias computationally, reads within Hamming distance 2 were collapsed together, and singletons that could not be merged were discarded. By aligning reads against IMGT, V, D and J genes, CDR3 length, and insertions or deletions at six rearrangement sites were assigned. Clonotype counts were normalized to sorted cell number within each subset before computing true diversity and Gini coefficients with the tcR R package. Repertoire sharing was quantified using the overlap coefficient calculated on TCRB nucleotide sequences. In its TCRdb copy, this immuneACCESS table keeps in-frame sequences only and misses some clones. Where compared with another copy, unresolved V genes explain less than half of these, and the others have no known cause. V and J calls and clone size are those listed in that table; D and trimming were worked out from the DNA. The sample table lists roughly 45,000 clones, roughly 50% of them with a count of one. The ten largest clones represent more than 0.2% of the sample.

The receptor comes from a young woman in good health. Sample: stem cell memory CD4+ T cells from blood. Per the publication, the cell subset or site label means: stem cell-like memory CD4+ T cells. The rearrangement combines TRBV18 with TRBJ2-1; a weak D assignment points to TRBD2 (5 bases agree). The CDR3 sequence is CASSPGRRASYNEQFF. The DNA sequence is TGTGCCAGCTCACCAGGGCGGCGGGCCTCCTACAATGAGCAGTTCTTC.